A selection of T cell receptor beta chains follows, all from one sample in a study of CD8+CD57+ T cells in acquired aplastic anemia. TCRdb analysed the reads with MiXCR anew, one entry per CDR3 protein. The sample has 220,000 or so distinct CDR3 sequences, about 62% seen once. Sequenced: sorted CD4+, CD8+, or CD8+CD57+ T cells (not recorded which) from PBMCs. The source of these receptors is a human donor with aplastic anemia. Both conserved end residues are part of each CDR3. Each record gives: V gene, clone size, D gene, J gene, CDR3 protein, CDR3 DNA. D genes are given only for firm matches. Only part of the rows carry a size: once, few, many, or a class if the clone is expanded.

v_call: TRBV19; clone_size: -; d_call: TRBD2; j_call: TRBJ2-7; cdr3_aa: CASSLAGVNHAQYF; cdr3_nt: TGTGCCAGTAGTCTAGCGGGAGTTAACCACGCGCAGTACTTC
v_call: TRBV2; clone_size: -; d_call: -; j_call: TRBJ2-3; cdr3_aa: CASSDVDRDTQYF; cdr3_nt: TGTGCCAGCAGTGACGTGGATAGAGATACGCAGTATTTT
v_call: TRBV7-2; clone_size: -; d_call: -; j_call: TRBJ1-1; cdr3_aa: CASSPGRRNTEAFF; cdr3_nt: TGTGCCAGCAGCCCCGGACGGAGGAACACTGAAGCTTTCTTT
v_call: TRBV19; clone_size: -; d_call: -; j_call: TRBJ1-5; cdr3_aa: CASSTLDSNQPQHF; cdr3_nt: TGTGCCAGTAGTACCCTCGATAGCAATCAGCCCCAGCATTTT
v_call: TRBV7-3; clone_size: many; d_call: TRBD2; j_call: TRBJ2-3; cdr3_aa: CASSLGGLATSTDTQYF; cdr3_nt: TGTGCCAGCAGCTTAGGGGGACTAGCGACTAGCACAGATACGCAGTATTTT
v_call: TRBV6-5; clone_size: -; d_call: -; j_call: TRBJ2-3; cdr3_aa: CASRKDGTDTQYF; cdr3_nt: TGTGCCAGCAGAAAGGACGGCACAGATACGCAGTATTTT
v_call: TRBV20-1; clone_size: -; d_call: -; j_call: TRBJ2-7; cdr3_aa: CSARDIGTLKPSEQYF; cdr3_nt: TGCAGTGCTAGAGATATCGGGACACTTAAGCCCAGCGAGCAGTACTTC
v_call: TRBV7-9; clone_size: -; d_call: -; j_call: TRBJ1-1; cdr3_aa: CASSSPLTEAFF; cdr3_nt: TGTGCCAGCAGCTCCCCTCTCACTGAAGCTTTCTTT
v_call: TRBV10-3; clone_size: -; d_call: -; j_call: TRBJ2-1; cdr3_aa: CAISSGSSGPQGWGQFF; cdr3_nt: TGTGCCATCAGTTCAGGGTCCTCGGGGCCCCAGGGTTGGGGGCAGTTCTTC
v_call: TRBV5-6; clone_size: -; d_call: -; j_call: TRBJ2-7; cdr3_aa: CASSFKTGIYEQYF; cdr3_nt: TGTGCCAGCAGCTTTAAAACAGGGATCTACGAGCAGTACTTC
v_call: TRBV20-1; clone_size: -; d_call: TRBD2; j_call: TRBJ2-3; cdr3_aa: CSASSGGSTDTQYF; cdr3_nt: TGCAGTGCATCTAGCGGGGGGTCCACAGATACGCAGTATTTT
v_call: TRBV9; clone_size: -; d_call: TRBD1; j_call: TRBJ1-6; cdr3_aa: CASSVEGQLTAPLHF; cdr3_nt: TGTGCCAGCAGCGTAGAGGGACAGCTAACTGCACCCCTCCACTTT
v_call: TRBV5-5; clone_size: -; d_call: TRBD2; j_call: TRBJ2-7; cdr3_aa: CASSLGAGSSSYEQYF; cdr3_nt: TGTGCCAGCAGCTTGGGAGCGGGGTCCAGCTCCTACGAGCAGTACTTC
v_call: TRBV10-3; clone_size: -; d_call: TRBD2; j_call: TRBJ2-7; cdr3_aa: CAISRASGGDYEQYF; cdr3_nt: TGTGCCATCAGTAGGGCTAGCGGGGGGGATTACGAGCAGTACTTC
v_call: TRBV13; clone_size: -; d_call: -; j_call: TRBJ2-6; cdr3_aa: CASSQGGSGANVLTF; cdr3_nt: TGCGCCAGCAGCCAGGGGGGGTCTGGGGCCAACGTCCTGACTTTC
v_call: TRBV7-2; clone_size: -; d_call: -; j_call: TRBJ1-5; cdr3_aa: CASSFYPNQPQHF; cdr3_nt: TGTGCCAGCAGCTTCTACCCCAATCAGCCCCAGCATTTT
v_call: TRBV9; clone_size: -; d_call: TRBD2; j_call: TRBJ2-3; cdr3_aa: CASSRLAGLTDTQYF; cdr3_nt: TGTGCCAGCAGCAGACTAGCGGGACTCACAGATACGCAGTATTTT
v_call: TRBV19; clone_size: -; d_call: -; j_call: TRBJ1-5; cdr3_aa: CASSTGGRPREPQHF; cdr3_nt: TGTGCCAGTAGTACCGGGGGAAGGCCACGGGAGCCCCAGCATTTT